The 21 T cell receptor beta chains listed next were all sequenced from one sample in a study of CD8 T cells in Susac syndrome. After extraction with the RNeasy kit, about 0.45 to 1 ug of the RNA was reverse transcribed using random hexamers. TCRdb re-derived calls from the immunoSEQ multiplex PCR reads in MiXCR, one entry per CDR3 protein. This sample has about 120,000 distinct CDR3 sequences; approximately 94% occur once, and the top ten carry about 0.098%. Sequenced sample: CD4+ T cells from PBMCs. The source is a human donor in good health.

This chain joins TRBV4-2 and TRBJ2-5; 8 nucleotides line up with TRBD1. Per germline, CDR1 LGHNA and CDR2 YNFKEQ. The CDR3 spans 15 residues. Trimming cost V 2 bases and J 6 bases; bases outside gene matches: 8. The CDR3 here is CASSQPEDRAKTQYF. The CDR3, as DNA: TGTGCCAGCAGCCAACCAGAGGACAGGGCAAAGACCCAGTACTTC.

V is TRBV29-1 and J is TRBJ2-7; 12 bases align to TRBD2. Germline V gene lookup returns CDR1 SQVTM and CDR2 ANQGSEA. V shed 7 bases, J shed 6 bases, and the junction held 7 bases outside the gene matches. This CDR3 region has 13 residues. CDR3 sequence reads: CSARLAGEGEQYF. Here the CDR3 DNA reads TGCAGCGCCCGACTAGCGGGAGAAGGCGAGCAGTACTTC.

J is TRBJ1-1 and V is TRBV25-1; 9 bases line up with TRBD1. The CDR3 has 15 residues. The germline CDR1 and CDR2 sequences are MGHDK and SYGVNS. V dropped 8 bases and J dropped 0; count of bases not matched to a gene: 7. The CDR3, as DNA: TGTGCCAGCCCATACAGGGGGCCGATGAACACTGAAGCTTTCTTT. This encodes CASPYRGPMNTEAFF.

This rearrangement joins TRBV12-3 or TRBV12-4 to TRBJ2-5, with D perhaps TRBD1 (7 bases). Deletions cut 5 bases from V and 2 bases from J, with 12 bases between. The CDR3 has 14 amino acids. The CDR3 region is CASSRQGGQETQYF. CDR3 DNA: TGTGCCAGCAGTCGACAGGGAGGTCAAGAGACCCAGTACTTC.

The J gene is TRBJ1-5, the V gene TRBV30; D might be TRBD1 (5 bases). The CDR3 is 12 residues long. Trimming cost V 5 bases and J 3 bases, with 8 bases left between them. Germline CDR1 and CDR2: GTSNPN and SVGIG (reference sequence). The CDR3 reads CAWGGINQPQHF. The CDR3 DNA sequence: TGTGCCTGGGGGGGGATCAATCAGCCCCAGCATTTT.

Note on this clonotype: At one of its ends the junction is not consistent with the germline gene, which may arise from a read error. This sequence joins TRBV7-7 and TRBJ2-5; D is undetermined. This CDR3 comprises 13 residues. CDR1 and CDR2 from the germline V gene are SSHAT and FNYEAQ (reference sequence). The CDR3 here is CASSFSQRETQYF. DNA of the CDR3: TGTGCTAGCAGCTTTTCTCAACGGGAGACCCAGTACTTC.

This clonotype was detected only once. The rearrangement uses TRBV12-3 or TRBV12-4 and TRBJ2-2; D may be TRBD1 or TRBD2 (5 bases each). The CDR3 totals 14 residues. With 2 bases removed from V and 7 bases from J, the gap between germline ends came to 11 bases. DNA of the CDR3: TGTGCCAGCAGTTTAATGGGGGAAAGCGGGGAGCTGTTTTTT. As protein: CASSLMGESGELFF.

This chain uses TRBV7-2 with TRBJ2-3, with 8 bases matching TRBD1. The germline V gene has CDR1 SGHTA and CDR2 FQGNSA. V lost 9 bases and J lost 2; bases outside the gene matches: 4. This CDR3 contains 13 residues. CDR3 sequence (DNA): TGTGCCAGGGGGACAGGAACCACAGATACGCAGTATTTT. As protein: CARGTGTTDTQYF.

The V call is TRBV11-1, the J call TRBJ2-7; TRBD1 matches at 7 bases. Germline CDR1 reads SGHAT; CDR2 reads FQDESV (reference sequence). The ends lost 6 bases at V and 0 bases at J; junction bases unmatched: 5. The CDR3 loop spans 14 amino acids. CDR3 in amino acids: CASSRQGDSYEQYF. CDR3 nucleotide sequence: TGTGCCAGCAGTCGACAGGGTGACTCCTACGAGCAGTACTTC.

CDR3 loop: CACLPTGDEQYF. CDR3 nucleotide sequence: TGTGCCTGCCTCCCGACGGGGGACGAGCAGTACTTC. The V gene is TRBV30, the J gene TRBJ2-7, with a weak D call TRBD2 (6 bases). CDR1 GTSNPN and CDR2 SVGIG come from the germline V gene (reference sequence). Deletions cut 6 bases from V and 5 bases from J, with 14 bases between. This CDR3 has 12 amino acids.

The rearrangement joins TRBV7-6 to TRBJ2-7; 14 bases agree with TRBD2. This CDR3 has 19 amino acids. The ends lost 5 bases at V and 1 base at J; junction bases unmatched: 13. The V gene's germline CDR1 is SGHVS and CDR2 FNYEAQ. The chain's CDR3 is CASSRAARLAGGMSYEQYF. The CDR3 DNA reads as TGTGCCAGCAGCCGCGCTGCCCGACTAGCGGGAGGGATGTCCTACGAGCAGTACTTC.

This clonotype was recorded only once. This rearrangement joins TRBV2 to TRBJ2-7; 9 bases match TRBD2. The V segment lost 4 bases and the J segment 2 bases; nucleotides outside the gene matches: 3. This CDR3 is built from 14 residues. Germline CDR1 SNHLY, CDR2 FYNNEI. The CDR3 nucleotides are TGTGCCAGCAGTGGAGCTAGCGGGACCTACGAGCAGTACTTC. Translation gives CASSGASGTYEQYF.

This chain joins TRBV9 and TRBJ2-7; 7 positions match TRBD2. Looked up from germline, CDR1 is SGDLS and CDR2 is YYNGEE. Trimming at V came to 3 bases and at J to 2 bases, leaving 5 bases not matched to a gene. This CDR3 comprises 14 residues. CDR3 nucleotide sequence: TGTGCCAGCAGCGCTTCCGGACTAGCCTACGAGCAGTACTTC. Amino acid sequence: CASSASGLAYEQYF. Filled out from reference TRBV9 and TRBJ2-7, the complete variable domain reads DSGVTQTPKHLITATGQRVTLRCSPRSGDLSVYWYQQSLDQGLQFLIQYYNGEERAKGNILERFSAQQFPDLHSELNLSSLELGDSALYFCASSASGLAYEQYFGPGTRLTVT.

J is TRBJ2-5 and V is TRBV6-5; 11 positions match TRBD2. CDR3 size: 16 residues. The J segment lost 4 bases and the V segment lost 2 bases, leaving 6 bases of the junction unmatched. Germline assignment: CDR1 MNHEY and CDR2 SVGAGI. Here the CDR3 DNA reads TGTGCCAGCAGTTACGGGAGTAGCGGGAGGGGAGAGACCCAGTACTTC. Amino acids: CASSYGSSGRGETQYF.

This chain joins TRBV5-1 and TRBJ2-2; 7 bases map to TRBD2. This CDR3 is built from 14 residues. The germline CDR1 and CDR2 sequences are SGHRS and YFSETQ. Trimming removed 4 bases from V and 2 bases from J; junction bases left unmatched: 2. In DNA form, the CDR3 reads TGCGCCAGCAGCCTAGCGGCAAACACCGGGGAGCTGTTTTTT. Translation gives CASSLAANTGELFF.

The genes are TRBV20-1 and TRBJ2-1; 8 bases fit TRBD2. V lost 0 bases and J lost 6; bases outside the gene matches: 4. The CDR3 is made up of 14 amino acids. CDR1 is DFQATT and CDR2 is SNEGSKA in the germline V gene (reference sequence). The CDR3 loop is CSARDRTSRNEQFF. The CDR3 DNA reads TGCAGTGCTAGAGATCGGACTAGCCGCAATGAGCAGTTCTTC.

Only one count was recorded for this clonotype. V gene TRBV7-2 combines with J gene TRBJ2-5; 7 bases agree with TRBD2. With 4 bases clipped from V and 1 base from J, the junction kept 3 bases outside the gene matches. The CDR3 runs to 14 residues. In germline, CDR1 is SGHTA, CDR2 FQGNSA. The CDR3 region is CASSSGGSQETQYF. CDR3 sequence (DNA): TGTGCCAGCAGCTCTGGCGGGAGCCAAGAGACCCAGTACTTC. Complete variable domain (other parts from reference TRBV7-2 and TRBJ2-5): GAGVSQSPSNKVTEKGKDVELRCDPISGHTALYWYRQSLGQGLEFLIYFQGNSAPDKSGLPSDRFSAERTGGSVSTLTIQRTQQEDSAVYLCASSSGGSQETQYFGPGTRLLVL.

The chain employs TRBV7-9 and TRBJ2-7; a weak D match, TRBD1 (6 bases). Looked up from germline, CDR1 is SEHNR and CDR2 is FQNEAQ (reference sequence). Trimming took off 5 bases at V and 0 bases at J, with 11 bases between the two ends. This CDR3 spans 14 amino acids. CDR3 residues: CASSRLDSSYEQYF. CDR3 nucleotide sequence: TGTGCCAGCAGCCGACTGGACAGCTCCTACGAGCAGTACTTC.

The chain is built from TRBV29-1 and TRBJ2-1; D is perhaps TRBD1 or TRBD2 (6 bases each). This CDR3 has 13 amino acids. Between the trimmed V and J ends, which lost 5 bases and 9 bases, there was a span of 17 bases. The germline CDR1 and CDR2 sequences are SQVTM and ANQGSEA. The CDR3 region is CSVRRGEDSEQFF. The DNA of the CDR3 is TGCAGCGTTCGAAGGGGGGAGGATAGTGAGCAGTTCTTC.

CDR3 residues: CASNSGQVGDEQFF. The CDR3 nucleotides read TGTGCCAGCAACTCGGGACAGGTTGGCGATGAGCAGTTCTTC. This chain connects TRBV7-3 to TRBJ2-1; 8 bases agree with TRBD1. V dropped 7 bases and J dropped 8; count of bases not matched to a gene: 10. Germline V gene sequence: CDR1 SGHTA, CDR2 FQGTGA. This CDR3 spans 14 amino acids. The variable domain in full, completed from reference TRBV7-3 and TRBJ2-1, reads GAGVSQTPSNKVTEKGKYVELRCDPISGHTALYWYRQSLGQGPEFLIYFQGTGAADDSGLPNDRFFAVRPEGSVSTLKIQRTERGDSAVYLCASNSGQVGDEQFFGPGTRLTVL.

The rearrangement links TRBV20-1 to TRBJ2-3, with D uncertain. The ends were cut back, 3 bases at V and 4 bases at J, with 20 bases in the middle. Per the germline V gene, CDR1 is DFQATT and CDR2 is SNEGSKA (reference sequence). The CDR3 runs to 16 residues. The CDR3 coding sequence is TGCAGTGCTAGTCTCGCGCTAGGCCAACACCCAGATACGCAGTATTTT. It codes for CSASLALGQHPDTQYF.